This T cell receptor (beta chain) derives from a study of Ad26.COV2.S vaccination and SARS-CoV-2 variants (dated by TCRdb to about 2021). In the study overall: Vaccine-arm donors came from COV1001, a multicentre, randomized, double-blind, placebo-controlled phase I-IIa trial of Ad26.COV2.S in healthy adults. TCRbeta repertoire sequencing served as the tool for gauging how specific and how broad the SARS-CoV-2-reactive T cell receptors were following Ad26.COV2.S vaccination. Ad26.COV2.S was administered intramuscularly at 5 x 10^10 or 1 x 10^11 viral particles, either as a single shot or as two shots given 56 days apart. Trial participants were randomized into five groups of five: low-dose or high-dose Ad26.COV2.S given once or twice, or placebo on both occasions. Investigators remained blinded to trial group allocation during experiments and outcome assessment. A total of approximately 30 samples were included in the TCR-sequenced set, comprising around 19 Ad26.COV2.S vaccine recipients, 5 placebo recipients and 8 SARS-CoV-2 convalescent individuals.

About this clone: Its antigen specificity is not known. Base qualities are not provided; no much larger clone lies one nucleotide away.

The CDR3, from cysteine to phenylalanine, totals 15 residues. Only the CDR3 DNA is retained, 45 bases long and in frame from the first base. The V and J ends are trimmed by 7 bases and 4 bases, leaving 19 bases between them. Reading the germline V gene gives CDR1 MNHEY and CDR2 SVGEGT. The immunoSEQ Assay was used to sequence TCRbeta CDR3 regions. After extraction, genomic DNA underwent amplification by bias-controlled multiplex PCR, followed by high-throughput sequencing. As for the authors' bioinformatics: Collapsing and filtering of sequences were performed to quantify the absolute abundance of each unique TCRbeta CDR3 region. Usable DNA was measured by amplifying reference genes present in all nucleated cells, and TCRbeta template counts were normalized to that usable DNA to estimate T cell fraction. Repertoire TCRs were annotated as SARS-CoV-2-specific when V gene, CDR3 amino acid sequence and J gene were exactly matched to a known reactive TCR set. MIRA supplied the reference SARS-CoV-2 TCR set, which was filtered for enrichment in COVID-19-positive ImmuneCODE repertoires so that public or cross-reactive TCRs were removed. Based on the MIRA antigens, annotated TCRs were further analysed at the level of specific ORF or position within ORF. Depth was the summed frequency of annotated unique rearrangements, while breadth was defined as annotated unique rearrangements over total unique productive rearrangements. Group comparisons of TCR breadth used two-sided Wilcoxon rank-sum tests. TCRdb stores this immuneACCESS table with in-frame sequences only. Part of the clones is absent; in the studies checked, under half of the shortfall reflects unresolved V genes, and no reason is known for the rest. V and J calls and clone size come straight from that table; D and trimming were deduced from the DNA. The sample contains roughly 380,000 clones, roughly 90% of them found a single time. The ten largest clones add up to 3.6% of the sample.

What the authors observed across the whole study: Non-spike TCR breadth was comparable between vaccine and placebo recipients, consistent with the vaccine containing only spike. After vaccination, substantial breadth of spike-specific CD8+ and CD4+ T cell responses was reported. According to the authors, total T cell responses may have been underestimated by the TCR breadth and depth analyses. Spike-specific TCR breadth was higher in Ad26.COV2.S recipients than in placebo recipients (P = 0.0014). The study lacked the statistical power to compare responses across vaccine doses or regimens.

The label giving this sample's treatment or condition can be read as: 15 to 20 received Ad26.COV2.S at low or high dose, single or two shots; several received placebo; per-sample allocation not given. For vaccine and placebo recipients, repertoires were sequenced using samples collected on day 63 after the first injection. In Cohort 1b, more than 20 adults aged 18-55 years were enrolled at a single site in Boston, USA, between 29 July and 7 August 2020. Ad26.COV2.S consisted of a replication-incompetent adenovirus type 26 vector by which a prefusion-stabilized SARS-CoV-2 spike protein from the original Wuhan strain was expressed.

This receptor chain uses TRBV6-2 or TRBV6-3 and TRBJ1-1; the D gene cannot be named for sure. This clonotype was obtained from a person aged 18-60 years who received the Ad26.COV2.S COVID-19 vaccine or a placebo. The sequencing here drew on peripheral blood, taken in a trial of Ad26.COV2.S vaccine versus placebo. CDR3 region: CASTPDGLWGTEAFF. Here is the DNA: TGTGCCAGCACCCCCGACGGGCTATGGGGCACTGAAGCTTTCTTT.